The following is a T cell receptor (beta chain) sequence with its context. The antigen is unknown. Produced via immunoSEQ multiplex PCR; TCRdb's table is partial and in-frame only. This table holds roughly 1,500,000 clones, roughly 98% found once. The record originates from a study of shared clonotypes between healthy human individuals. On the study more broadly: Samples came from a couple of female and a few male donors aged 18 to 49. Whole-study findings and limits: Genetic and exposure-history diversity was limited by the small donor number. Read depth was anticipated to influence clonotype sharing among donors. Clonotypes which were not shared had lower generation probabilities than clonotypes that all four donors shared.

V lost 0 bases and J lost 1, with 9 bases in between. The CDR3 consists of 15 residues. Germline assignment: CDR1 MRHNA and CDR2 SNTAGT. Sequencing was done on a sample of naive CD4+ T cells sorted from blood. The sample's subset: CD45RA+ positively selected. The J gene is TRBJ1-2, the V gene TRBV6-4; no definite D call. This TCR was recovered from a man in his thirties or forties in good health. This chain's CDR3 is CASSDSKLINYGYTF. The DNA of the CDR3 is TGTGCCAGCAGTGACTCGAAATTAATTAACTATGGCTACACCTTC.